Listed below are T cell receptor beta chains from one sample, sequenced in a study of graft-versus-host responses after intestinal transplantation. These receptors have no identified antigens. Profiling relied on immunoSEQ multiplex PCR, and the TCRdb table lists in-frame clones only, not all of them. The sample lists just under 65,000 clones; roughly 90% were seen once. Material: unstimulated CD8+ T cells sorted from spleen or lymph node cells, obtained before transplant. These receptors came from a human donor who was the organ donor for an intestinal transplant. The CDR3 runs from the conserved cysteine through the conserved F or W.

cdr3_aa cdr3_length j_call v_call
CASSYRGSINEQFF 14 TRBJ2-1 TRBV6-5
CSVERGLSTDTQYF 14 TRBJ2-3 TRBV29-1
CASSTHLAASPDTQYF 16 TRBJ2-3 TRBV19
CASSPRTGSEQPQHF 15 TRBJ1-5 TRBV19
CASSQDLMSGGYYGYTF 17 TRBJ1-2 TRBV4-1
CASSFQGRTYEQYF 14 TRBJ2-7 TRBV5-1
CASRSLAGEGYEQYF 15 TRBJ2-7 TRBV6-5
CASSLVPRGNEQFF 14 TRBJ2-1 TRBV27
CASSLSPTRLNTEAFF 16 TRBJ1-1 TRBV9
CASSVAGGGRGYNEQFF 17 TRBJ2-1 TRBV27
CASSEAEGTLAYEQYF 16 TRBJ2-7 TRBV6-1
CASSDLTRPSYEQYF 15 TRBJ2-7 TRBV6-1
CASSEPASGRSLFLYNEQFF 20 TRBJ2-1 TRBV6-1
CASSPLRTGGQVTNEKLFF 19 TRBJ1-4 TRBV19
CASSSQGSGTPNEQFF 16 TRBJ2-1 TRBV13
CASSLKDRGRSGNTIYF 17 TRBJ1-3 TRBV7-6
CASTGSGYGYTF 12 TRBJ1-2 TRBV6-5
CASSLPRQGAYEQYF 15 TRBJ2-7 TRBV7-9
CASSFQGPGEKLFF 14 TRBJ1-4 TRBV7-6
CASSQDRPGTGGKQNTGELFF 21 TRBJ2-2 TRBV4-2
CASSPGPRVQGTYEQYF 17 TRBJ2-7 TRBV28
CASSPWVGQGTNGYTF 16 TRBJ1-2 TRBV28
CASSIETSHFITDTQYF 17 TRBJ2-3 TRBV19
CASSSGQSPSNEQFF 15 TRBJ2-1 TRBV5-8
CASSLSYRFPSYEQYF 16 TRBJ2-7 TRBV27
CASSPGGEQFF 11 TRBJ2-1 TRBV28
CASSLYPGLSEETQYF 16 TRBJ2-5 TRBV7-2
CASSLAGFGRGDYGYTF 17 TRBJ1-2 TRBV7-9